These 10 T cell receptor beta chains originate from one sample sequenced in a study of T-cell reconstitution after alpha-beta-depleted transplantation in children listed by TCRdb under 2016. Library method: PCR. Sequenced on an Illumina HiSeq 2500. TCR libraries were prepared with molecular barcoding, using unique molecular identifiers to normalize TCRbeta repertoire quantification. TCRdb reworked the public reads: Q25 trimming with fastp, MiXCR clone assembly, productive beta chains retained. All rows with the same CDR3 protein become a single entry with the most common DNA and genes. The sample table shows 450,000 to 500,000 distinct CDR3 sequences, and 9.5% to 15% are seen once. The ten most abundant clones make up around 5.6% of the sample. The material was PBMCs from the stem cell graft donor, obtained from the stem cell graft. All receptors come from a human donor who donated a stem cell graft to a child with combined immunodeficiency.

At least ten counts were recorded for this clonotype. The chain recombines TRBV15 with TRBJ1-1; D is ambiguous. Germline V gives CDR1 LNHNV, CDR2 YYDKDF (reference sequence). The CDR3 sequence is 14 residues long. With 0 bases removed from V and 7 bases from J, the gap between germline ends came to 12 bases. DNA for the CDR3: TGTGCCACCAGCAGAGATGTAGGGCGGTATGAAGCTTTCTTT. Its protein product is CATSRDVGRYEAFF.

This clonotype has ten or more counts. The J gene is TRBJ2-1, the V gene TRBV7-2; 10 nucleotides match TRBD2. CDR1 is SGHTA, CDR2 FQGNSA, per germline. The V gene end was trimmed by 11 bases and the J gene end by 6 bases; junction bases not matched to a gene: 10. This CDR3 has 14 amino acids. Written as DNA, the CDR3 is TGTGCCTCAAGCCCACAGCGGGGGGGCAATGAGCAGTTCTTC. Its protein product is CASSPQRGGNEQFF.

The V call is TRBV5-1, the J call TRBJ2-3, with 9 positions matching TRBD1. Trimming removed 4 bases from V and 5 bases from J; junction bases left unmatched: 5. Per the germline V gene, CDR1 is SGHRS and CDR2 is YFSETQ. This CDR3 is 14 amino acids long. CDR3 region: CASSMGQGQDTQYF. DNA of the CDR3: TGCGCCAGCAGCATGGGACAGGGACAAGATACGCAGTATTTT.

In this sample, this clonotype turned up many times. The rearrangement uses TRBV12-3 or TRBV12-4 and TRBJ2-1; TRBD2 is a possible D gene (6 bases). V lost 5 bases to trimming and J lost 9 bases, with 11 bases between them. This CDR3 has 12 amino acids. The CDR3 DNA follows: TGTGCCAGCAGTGGACTAATTGGTGAGCAGTTCTTC. Its translation: CASSGLIGEQFF.

Ten or more counts support this clonotype. The gene calls are TRBV27 and TRBJ2-1; D possibly corresponds to TRBD1 (6 bases). The CDR3 spans 13 residues. Germline loops: CDR1 MNHEY, CDR2 SMNVEV (reference sequence). The V gene lost 5 bases and the J gene lost 4 bases, with 9 bases spanning the gap. CDR3 residues: CASSQGMYNEQFF. Written as DNA, the CDR3 is TGTGCCAGCAGTCAGGGGATGTACAATGAGCAGTTCTTC.

This clonotype was detected only a few times. The chain has TRBV5-1 and TRBJ2-7; D is perhaps TRBD2 (6 bases). The CDR3 sequence is 15 residues long. Germline V CDR1 and CDR2: SGHRS, YFSETQ. Trimming stripped 6 bases from V and 0 bases from J, with 16 bases between. CDR3 nucleotides: TGCGCCAGCATGCCGGGGGACCTCCGCTCCTACGAGCAGTACTTC. Protein product: CASMPGDLRSYEQYF.

CDR3 in amino acids: CASSIQGGPQHF. The CDR3 coding sequence is TGTGCCAGCAGCATCCAGGGGGGGCCCCAGCATTTT. The V gene is TRBV7-2, the J gene TRBJ1-5, with 7 bases that match TRBD1. Trimming took 5 bases from V and 9 from J; bases not matched to a gene: 4. The CDR3 sequence is 12 residues long. Germline V gene data show CDR1 as SGHTA and CDR2 as FQGNSA.

This clonotype has ten or more counts. The V and J genes are TRBV28 and TRBJ1-4; D is possibly TRBD1 (5 bases). In germline, CDR1 is MDHEN, CDR2 SYDVKM. This CDR3 comprises 16 residues. The V and J ends lost 3 bases and 0 bases respectively, with 11 bases between them. The DNA of the CDR3 is TGTGCCAGCAGTTTCACCGGACAAACAACTAATGAAAAACTGTTTTTT. Amino acid sequence: CASSFTGQTTNEKLFF.

The V and J genes are TRBV7-8 and TRBJ2-5; TRBD1 is a possible D gene (6 bases). The germline V and J ends were trimmed by 5 bases and 3 bases, with 16 bases remaining between them. The CDR3 spans 15 residues. The germline gives CDR1 SGHVS, CDR2 FQNEAQ. The CDR3 DNA reads TGTGCCAGCAGCCCGCCCCCGACAGGTGAAGAGACCCAGTACTTC. It yields the protein CASSPPPTGEETQYF.

The V call is TRBV12-3 or TRBV12-4, the J call TRBJ2-1; D is possibly TRBD1 (7 bases). The CDR3 totals 14 residues. Between the trimmed V and J ends, which lost 8 bases and 10 bases, there was a span of 21 bases. CDR3 nucleotides: TGTGCCAGCGGCCGACTAGAGGGGGCTTCGGAGCAGTTCTTC. It translates to CASGRLEGASEQFF.